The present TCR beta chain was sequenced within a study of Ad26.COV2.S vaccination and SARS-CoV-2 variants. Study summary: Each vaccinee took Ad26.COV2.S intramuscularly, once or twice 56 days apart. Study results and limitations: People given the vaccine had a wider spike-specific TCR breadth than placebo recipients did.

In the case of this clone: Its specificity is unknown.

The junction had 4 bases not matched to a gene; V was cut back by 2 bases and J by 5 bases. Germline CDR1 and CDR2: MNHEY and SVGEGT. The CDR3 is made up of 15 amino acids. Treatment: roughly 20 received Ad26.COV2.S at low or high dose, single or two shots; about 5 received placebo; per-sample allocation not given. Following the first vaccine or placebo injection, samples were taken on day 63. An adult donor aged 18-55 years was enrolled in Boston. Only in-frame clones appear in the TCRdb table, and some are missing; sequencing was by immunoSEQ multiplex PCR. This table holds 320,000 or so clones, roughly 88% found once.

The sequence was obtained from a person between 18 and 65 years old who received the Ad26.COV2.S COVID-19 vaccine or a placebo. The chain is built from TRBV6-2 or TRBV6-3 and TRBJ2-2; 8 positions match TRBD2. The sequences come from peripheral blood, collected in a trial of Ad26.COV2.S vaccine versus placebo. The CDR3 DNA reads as TGTGCCAGCAGTTACCCAGCGGGAGTGACCGGGGAGCTGTTTTTT. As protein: CASSYPAGVTGELFF.